This T cell receptor (beta chain) was captured by sequencing in a study of blood T cell repertoires in COVID-19. Background on the study: The analysed material was cDNA or gDNA that came from T cells, B-cell-depleted T cells, or PBMCs.

Those who participated ranged in age from roughly 18 to 90 years and resided in under 25 US areas. Categorization into cohorts depended on clinical history that participants reported. CDR3 length: 16 amino acids. V shed 3 bases and J 0 bases; nucleotides not matched to a gene: 5. The germline V gene encodes CDR1 KGHSH and CDR2 LQKENI. Authors' processing steps: From reference gene primer amplification, estimates of nucleated cell counts were derived. The repertoire was sequenced with immunoSEQ multiplex PCR; TCRdb's copy has only in-frame clones and lacks some. Clone size and V and J calls were adopted from that table, with D and trimming inferred from the DNA. The sample has over 200,000 clones; approximately 80% are singletons.

The V call is TRBV18, the J call TRBJ1-3, with 7 bases lining up with TRBD1. The sample taken for sequencing was PBMCs or T cells enriched from blood (not recorded which). The receptor was isolated from a man in his sixties who had recovered from COVID-19. CDR3 DNA: TGTGCCAGCTCACCGGGACAGTTGGTCTCTGGAAACACCATATATTTT. It specifies CASSPGQLVSGNTIYF.